This record concerns one T cell receptor beta chain sequence. Its antigen is still unknown. Deletions cut 6 bases from V and 8 bases from J, with 7 bases between. CDR3 length: 10 residues. Looked up from germline, CDR1 is MNHNY and CDR2 is SVGAGI (reference sequence). This sample stems from a study of graft-versus-host responses after intestinal transplantation. Produced via immunoSEQ multiplex PCR; TCRdb's table is partial and in-frame only. This repertoire shows roughly 50,000 clones, over 90% found once; its top ten account for 2.5%. The TCR comes from a human donor who was the organ donor for an intestinal transplant. The chain combines TRBV6-6 with TRBJ1-2; no definite D call. This sample comprised unstimulated CD4+ T cells sorted from spleen or lymph node cells, obtained before transplant. In DNA form, the CDR3 reads TGTGCCAGCAGGGGAGGAGGCTACACCTTC. This codes for CASRGGGYTF.